The 17 T cell receptor beta chains below all came from one sample that was sequenced in a study of CD8 T cells in ankylosing spondylitis. Overall study results and limits: Seemingly characteristic of ankylosing spondylitis blood was a TCR beta motif consisting of roughly 8 highly homologous variants.

MiXCR, run by TCRdb on the 5' RACE reads, gives a single entry per CDR3 protein. The data hold a few hundred thousand distinct CDR3 sequences, with around 17% observed a single time. These receptors' antigens are unknown. Sample: blood, either unsorted or a sorted T cell fraction (not recorded which). These receptors came from a male donor with ankylosing spondylitis.

This clonotype turned up a few times. The chain carries TRBV6-5 and TRBJ2-7; TRBD1 is a possible D gene (5 bases). The germline V and J ends were trimmed by 0 bases and 3 bases, with 9 bases remaining between them. CDR1 is MNHEY and CDR2 is SVGAGI in the germline V gene. The CDR3 covers 14 residues. The CDR3 protein is CASSYSVQGYEQYF. Here the CDR3 DNA reads TGTGCCAGCAGTTACTCGGTTCAGGGCTACGAGCAGTACTTC.

V gene TRBV20-1 combines with J gene TRBJ2-1; D remains unclear. The CDR3 runs to 12 residues. Trimming cost V 6 bases and J 3 bases, with 9 bases left between them. CDR1 and CDR2 from the germline V gene are DFQATT and SNEGSKA (reference sequence). Written as DNA, the CDR3 is TGCAGTGCAACGACTGACTACAATGAGCAGTTCTTC. Translated: CSATTDYNEQFF.

Ten or more counts support this clonotype. J is TRBJ2-1 and V is TRBV7-9; perhaps TRBD2 as D (5 bases). CDR3 length equals 12 residues. Germline loops: CDR1 SEHNR, CDR2 FQNEAQ (reference sequence). V lost 1 base to trimming and J lost 10 bases, with 8 bases between them. The CDR3 DNA reads TGTGCCAGCAGCTTAGGAGGGTTCGAGCAGTTCTTC. It yields the protein CASSLGGFEQFF.

The chain uses TRBV29-1 and TRBJ1-1; TRBD1 matches 7 bases. With 7 bases clipped from V and 4 bases from J, the junction kept 18 bases outside the gene matches. This CDR3 has 16 residues. The germline gives CDR1 SQVTM, CDR2 ANQGSEA. The CDR3 spells CSAEQGNFLVSTEAFF. For the CDR3, the DNA is TGCAGCGCCGAACAGGGGAATTTTTTGGTTAGCACTGAAGCTTTCTTT.

The gene calls are TRBV7-2 and TRBJ2-7, with 9 bases matching TRBD1. There are 14 residues in the CDR3. Unmatched junction bases numbered 4, after V lost 5 bases and J lost 2 bases. Germline lookup yields CDR1 SGHTA and CDR2 FQGNSA. The chain's CDR3 is CASSTGQGAYEQYF. The CDR3 DNA reads as TGTGCCAGCAGCACGGGACAGGGAGCCTACGAGCAGTACTTC.

This clonotype was seen only a few times. The chain joins TRBV6-5 to TRBJ2-2; 10 nucleotides match TRBD2. Trimming at V came to 4 bases and at J to 7 bases, leaving 9 bases not matched to a gene. Looked up from germline, CDR1 is MNHEY and CDR2 is SVGAGI. The CDR3 is 16 residues long. CDR3 amino acids: CASSFLAGGEGGELFF. CDR3 DNA: TGTGCCAGCAGTTTTTTAGCGGGAGGAGAGGGCGGGGAGCTGTTTTTT.

The chain employs TRBV3-1 and TRBJ1-2; D is ambiguous. This CDR3 has 16 residues. The V end was cut by 0 bases, the J end by 4 bases, with 15 bases between. CDR1 is LGHDT and CDR2 is YNNKEL in the germline V gene (reference sequence). The CDR3 reads CASSQDPPPALYGYTF. For the CDR3, the DNA is TGTGCCAGCAGCCAAGATCCCCCTCCAGCTCTCTATGGCTACACCTTC. The variable domain in full, completed from reference TRBV3-1 and TRBJ1-2, reads DTAVSQTPKYLVTQMGNDKSIKCEQNLGHDTMYWYKQDSKKFLKIMFSYNNKELIINETVPNRFSPKSPDKAHLNLHINSLELGDSAVYFCASSQDPPPALYGYTFGSGTRLTVV.

The sample holds a few counts of this clonotype. The chain carries TRBV4-3 and TRBJ2-1, with TRBD2 matching over 9 bases. Germline CDR1 and CDR2: LGHNA and YSLEER. The V gene end was trimmed by 1 base and the J gene end by 3 bases; junction bases not matched to a gene: 1. CDR3 size: 15 residues. The CDR3 DNA is TGCGCCAGCAGCCAAGGGCGGGAGGGCTACAATGAGCAGTTCTTC. It is translated as CASSQGREGYNEQFF.

The sample holds a few counts of this clonotype. The chain has TRBV20-1 and TRBJ2-3; 8 nucleotides line up with TRBD2. CDR1 is DFQATT and CDR2 is SNEGSKA in the germline V gene (reference sequence). With V trimmed by 5 bases and J by 0 bases, 7 bases remained unmatched. This CDR3 has 15 amino acids. The CDR3 loop is CSAQDGGGSTDTQYF. The CDR3, as DNA: TGCAGTGCTCAAGACGGGGGGGGGAGCACAGATACGCAGTATTTT.

This chain connects TRBV3-1 to TRBJ2-1, with D uncertain. The CDR3 runs 14 residues. CDR1 LGHDT and CDR2 YNNKEL come from the germline V gene (reference sequence). Trimming pared 1 base from V and 4 bases from J, leaving 8 bases between. The CDR3 protein is CASSQGLAYNEQFF. The CDR3 DNA reads as TGTGCCAGCAGCCAAGGGTTAGCTTACAATGAGCAGTTCTTC.

The table lists this clonotype with a few counts. CDR3 loop: CASSLTGSGINGYTF. CDR3 nucleotides: TGTGCCAGTAGCCTGACAGGGTCCGGTATCAATGGCTACACCTTC. The rearrangement uses TRBV19 and TRBJ1-2; 7 bases are shared with TRBD1. The CDR3 sequence is 15 residues long. Trimming at V came to 6 bases and at J to 6 bases, leaving 13 bases not matched to a gene. The germline CDR1 and CDR2 sequences are LNHDA and SQIVND (reference sequence).

The V and J genes are TRBV18 and TRBJ2-3; the match to TRBD1 covers 7 bases. The CDR3 covers 18 residues. With 2 bases clipped from V and 0 bases from J, the junction kept 11 bases outside the gene matches. CDR1 is KGHSH, CDR2 LQKENI, per germline. CDR3 region: CASSPDGQAYPSTDTQYF. The CDR3 DNA reads as TGTGCCAGCTCACCAGATGGACAGGCGTACCCTAGCACAGATACGCAGTATTTT.

The V and J genes are TRBV7-2 and TRBJ2-1, with 9 bases lining up with TRBD1. From germline, CDR1 is SGHTA and CDR2 FQGNSA. V shed 2 bases and J 4 bases; nucleotides not matched to a gene: 3. This CDR3 comprises 15 residues. CDR3 DNA: TGTGCCAGCAGCTTAATGACAGGGGGGTACAATGAGCAGTTCTTC. Its protein is CASSLMTGGYNEQFF.

A few counts support this clonotype. The chain employs TRBV7-2 and TRBJ2-1; maybe TRBD1 (6 bases). The V gene's germline CDR1 is SGHTA and CDR2 FQGNSA. V was shortened by 7 bases and J by 6 bases, with 16 bases between the two germline ends. The CDR3 spans 14 residues. The CDR3 DNA reads TGTGCCAGCACCCACGTAAGGGGGAGCAATGAGCAGTTCTTC. This encodes CASTHVRGSNEQFF.

This clonotype was recorded at least ten times. The V call is TRBV7-8, the J call TRBJ1-6; D remains ambiguous. This CDR3 comprises 16 residues. CDR1 and CDR2 (germline): SGHVS, FQNEAQ. The V and J ends lost 5 bases and 3 bases respectively, with 14 bases between them. This CDR3 reads CASSPVLAIYNSPLHF. CDR3 DNA: TGTGCCAGCAGCCCAGTCCTCGCCATCTATAATTCACCCCTCCACTTT.

The V gene is TRBV4-1, the J gene TRBJ2-5, with 7 bases fitting TRBD2. Trimming took 4 bases from V and 1 from J; bases not matched to a gene: 3. Germline V lookup: CDR1 MGHRA, CDR2 YSYEKL. The CDR3 is made up of 14 amino acids. The CDR3 nucleotides are TGCGCCAGCAGCCGACTAGCCTCCCAAGAGACCCAGTACTTC. Translated: CASSRLASQETQYF.

This clonotype was counted only a few times. J is TRBJ2-7 and V is TRBV20-1; the match to TRBD2 covers 8 bases. Germline CDR1 DFQATT, CDR2 SNEGSKA (reference sequence). Trimming cost V 3 bases and J 5 bases; bases outside gene matches: 6. The CDR3 is 13 amino acids. CDR3 nucleotides: TGCAGTGCTAGGGTCAGCGGGAGCCACGAGCAGTACTTC. This translates into CSARVSGSHEQYF.